The 19 T cell receptor beta chains in this list originate from one sample, sequenced in a study of T cell repertoires in cytomegalovirus infection. One entry per CDR3 protein, called by TCRdb with MiXCR from the reads. The sample records around 300,000 distinct CDR3 sequences, roughly 26% being singletons. The sequencing sample was made of PBMCs. The receptors shown here come from a human donor in good health (CMV status not recorded). Some clones in this sample may be carry-over from other donors' samples.

The chain carries TRBV9 and TRBJ2-7; 14 nucleotides align to TRBD2. With 6 bases clipped from V and 6 bases from J, the junction kept 5 bases outside the gene matches. Germline loops: CDR1 SGDLS, CDR2 YYNGEE. This CDR3 has 14 amino acids. CDR3 coding DNA: TGTGCCAGCACCTCGGGACTAGCGGGAGTCGAGCAGTACTTC. Its translation is CASTSGLAGVEQYF.

J is TRBJ2-1 and V is TRBV27; TRBD1 aligns across 9 bases. CDR1 is MNHEY, CDR2 SMNVEV, per germline (reference sequence). Trimming cost V 4 bases and J 7 bases; bases outside gene matches: 8. CDR3 size: 15 residues. CDR3 loop: CASSSAGTGINEQFF. The CDR3 coding sequence is TGTGCCAGCAGTTCGGCCGGGACAGGGATTAATGAGCAGTTCTTC.

In this sample, this clonotype turned up many times. The rearrangement uses TRBV28 and TRBJ2-7; 9 nucleotides align to TRBD2. After removal of 6 bases from V and 2 bases from J, the junction contained 11 bases not matched to a gene. The CDR3 runs to 16 residues. From germline, CDR1 is MDHEN and CDR2 SYDVKM. CDR3 in DNA: TGTGCCAGCAGCCACCTTAGCGGGAGAGGACCCTACGAGCAGTACTTC. It encodes CASSHLSGRGPYEQYF.

This clonotype turned up a few times. The chain employs TRBV28 and TRBJ2-5; TRBD1 or TRBD2 may be the D gene (5 bases each). Deletions cut 2 bases from V and 2 bases from J, with 9 bases between. CDR1 and CDR2 from the germline V gene are MDHEN and SYDVKM. The CDR3 is 14 residues long. DNA of the CDR3: TGTGCCAGCAGTTTACTCGGGGCGCAAGAGACCCAGTACTTC. This codes for CASSLLGAQETQYF.

This clonotype has a handful of counts. This chain links TRBV5-4 with TRBJ1-1; D is undetermined. CDR1 SGHNT and CDR2 YYREEE come from the germline V gene (reference sequence). The CDR3 covers 15 residues. The V and J ends lost 4 bases and 0 bases respectively, with 13 bases between them. The CDR3 DNA reads TGTGCCAGCAGCCACCGGGTCCTCATGAACACTGAAGCTTTCTTT. As protein: CASSHRVLMNTEAFF.

In its sample, this clonotype was seen a few times. V usage is TRBV20-1 and J usage is TRBJ2-1, with a weak D call TRBD2 (6 bases). Germline V CDR1 and CDR2: DFQATT, SNEGSKA (reference sequence). The CDR3 consists of 15 residues. The ends were cut back, 2 bases at V and 7 bases at J, with 18 bases in the middle. This chain's CDR3 is CSARPLWRDTNEQFF. CDR3 sequence (DNA): TGCAGTGCTAGACCGTTATGGAGGGATACAAATGAGCAGTTCTTC.

In the case of this clonotype: The conserved phenylalanine or tryptophan normally closing the CDR3 is absent here, so this likely arose from a read error. This chain links TRBV7-9 with TRBJ2-7; 7 bases are a match to TRBD2. J gave up 2 bases and V 1 base, and 2 bases lay outside the gene matches. Germline lookup yields CDR1 SEHNR and CDR2 FQNEAQ (reference sequence). The CDR3 contains 14 residues. This chain's CDR3 is CASSLVAGAYEQYY. DNA for the CDR3: TGTGCCAGCAGCTTAGTGGCGGGGGCCTACGAGCAGTACTAC.

This clonotype was seen more than once but under ten times. The chain combines TRBV20-1 with TRBJ2-2; D assignment may be TRBD1 or TRBD2 (5 bases each). The CDR3 length is 13 residues. With 5 bases removed from V and 5 bases from J, the gap between germline ends came to 12 bases. Germline CDR1 DFQATT, CDR2 SNEGSKA (reference sequence). The CDR3 is CSAAGTVTGELFF. The CDR3 nucleotides are TGCAGTGCTGCCGGGACGGTGACCGGGGAGCTGTTTTTT.

This clonotype came up a few times. The chain has TRBV15 and TRBJ2-7, with a weak D call TRBD1 (6 bases). Trimming cost V 1 base and J 5 bases, with 15 bases left between them. This CDR3 has 15 residues. The V gene's germline CDR1 is LNHNV and CDR2 YYDKDF (reference sequence). The CDR3 sequence: CATSRGRGVHNEQYF. CDR3 sequence (DNA): TGTGCCACCAGCAGAGGCAGGGGAGTTCACAACGAGCAGTACTTC.

This clonotype was seen a handful of times. The chain has TRBV12-3 or TRBV12-4 and TRBJ2-1; D gene unclear. This CDR3 spans 13 amino acids. Trimming took 3 bases from V and 6 from J, leaving 9 bases between them. The CDR3, as DNA: TGTGCCAGCAGTTTCAACTACATCAATGAGCAGTTCTTC. Amino acid sequence: CASSFNYINEQFF.

The chain joins TRBV6-6 to TRBJ1-4; perhaps TRBD1 as D (5 bases). The CDR3 spans 16 residues. Germline-derived CDR1 and CDR2 are MNHNY and SVGAGI (reference sequence). Deletions cut 1 base from V and 0 bases from J, with 9 bases between. The CDR3 sequence: CASSYFSGATNEKLFF. CDR3 nucleotides: TGTGCCAGCAGTTACTTCTCGGGGGCAACTAATGAAAAACTGTTTTTT.

This clonotype was seen a handful of times. CDR3 loop: CASSLEGSLEQFF. The CDR3 nucleotides read TGTGCCAGCAGCTTAGAAGGTAGCTTGGAGCAGTTCTTC. This chain joins TRBV7-3 and TRBJ2-1; no clear D. Trimming took off 2 bases at V and 10 bases at J, with 12 bases between the two ends. The CDR3 runs 13 residues. Germline values: CDR1 SGHTA, CDR2 FQGTGA.

This clonotype showed up many times. This chain joins TRBV19 and TRBJ2-1, with 7 bases aligning to TRBD2. J was trimmed by 0 bases and V by 8 bases; bases with no gene match: 10. From germline, CDR1 is LNHDA and CDR2 SQIVND (reference sequence). The CDR3 is 16 amino acids. The DNA for the CDR3 is TGTGCCAGTGGGTCACGGGGCGGGAGCTCCTACAATGAGCAGTTCTTC. This gives the protein CASGSRGGSSYNEQFF.

In its sample, this clonotype was seen a few times. The chain carries TRBV6-6 and TRBJ1-1; no reliable D call. Germline CDR1 reads MNHNY; CDR2 reads SVGAGI (reference sequence). The CDR3 has 14 residues. V was clipped by 0 bases and J by 2 bases, with 7 bases between them. The CDR3 loop reads CASSYSPANTEAFF. The CDR3 nucleotides are TGTGCCAGCAGTTACTCGCCTGCTAACACTGAAGCTTTCTTT.

The rearrangement links TRBV6-2 or TRBV6-3 to TRBJ1-5; D perhaps matches TRBD1 (5 bases). V shed 5 bases and J shed 2 bases, with 25 bases lying between them. This CDR3 spans 19 amino acids. CDR1 is MNHEY and CDR2 is SVGEGT in the germline V gene. DNA of the CDR3: TGTGCCAGCAGTCGCAGCCCGTATAGACAGCCGGAGGGCAATCAGCCCCAGCATTTT. It is translated as CASSRSPYRQPEGNQPQHF.

This clonotype was seen more than once but under ten times. The chain carries TRBV28 and TRBJ2-7; D gene unclear. There are 11 residues in the CDR3. Trimming stripped 5 bases from V and 3 bases from J, with 5 bases between. From germline, CDR1 is MDHEN and CDR2 SYDVKM. This chain's CDR3 is CASSARYEQYF. The DNA for the CDR3 is TGTGCCAGCAGTGCCCGCTACGAGCAGTACTTC.

Ten or more counts support this clonotype. J is TRBJ1-2 and V is TRBV12-3 or TRBV12-4; D uncertain. The ends were cut back, 7 bases at V and 7 bases at J, with 22 bases in the middle. The CDR3 has 15 amino acids. For the CDR3, the DNA is TGTGCCAGCACGATCGGTGGACCTTATGTCGGTGGCTACACCTTC. It yields the protein CASTIGGPYVGGYTF.

This clonotype was counted a few times. The rearrangement links TRBV7-2 to TRBJ1-1, with D possibly being TRBD1 (5 bases). Germline loops: CDR1 SGHTA, CDR2 FQGNSA. Trimming pared 5 bases from V and 8 bases from J, leaving 24 bases between. There are 16 residues in the CDR3. CDR3 nucleotides: TGTGCCAGCAGCCTCCCCCCACAGGTTAGCCCCCGAGAAGCTTTCTTT. This encodes CASSLPPQVSPREAFF.

This clonotype occurred many times. The J gene is TRBJ2-2, the V gene TRBV7-2; the D is unclear. Looked up from germline, CDR1 is SGHTA and CDR2 is FQGNSA. The CDR3 covers 16 residues. V was trimmed by 8 bases and J by 3 bases, leaving 19 bases between them. CDR3 DNA: TGTGCCAGCCCCTCCGGTTTTTCGTCCTACACCGGGGAGCTGTTTTTT. Translating it yields CASPSGFSSYTGELFF.